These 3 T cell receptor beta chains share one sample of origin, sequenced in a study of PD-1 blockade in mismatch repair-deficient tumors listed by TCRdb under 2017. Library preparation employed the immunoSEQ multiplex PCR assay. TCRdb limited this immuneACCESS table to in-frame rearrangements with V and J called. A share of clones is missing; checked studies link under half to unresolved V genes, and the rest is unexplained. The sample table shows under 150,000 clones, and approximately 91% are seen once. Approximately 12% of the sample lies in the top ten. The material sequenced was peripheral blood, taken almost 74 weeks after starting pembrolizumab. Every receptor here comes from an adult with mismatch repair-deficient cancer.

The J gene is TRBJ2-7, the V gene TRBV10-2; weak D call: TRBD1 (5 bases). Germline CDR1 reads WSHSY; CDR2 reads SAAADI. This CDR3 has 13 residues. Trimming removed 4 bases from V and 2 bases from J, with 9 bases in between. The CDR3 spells CASSAQGPYEQYF. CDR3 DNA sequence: TGCGCCAGCAGTGCTCAGGGTCCCTACGAGCAGTACTTC.

The CDR3 is CASSQTGQVYRYGYTF. In nucleotides, the CDR3 is TGTGCCAGCAGCCAAACTGGACAGGTTTATCGGTATGGCTACACCTTC. V usage is TRBV4-2 and J usage is TRBJ1-2, with 7 bases fitting TRBD1. The V segment lost 2 bases and the J segment 5 bases; nucleotides outside the gene matches: 11. Germline assignment: CDR1 LGHNA and CDR2 YNFKEQ. This CDR3 spans 16 amino acids.

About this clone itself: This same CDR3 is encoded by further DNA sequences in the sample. CDR3 nucleotide sequence: TGTGCCAGTAGTATTAGCGGCAGCTCCTACAATGAGCAGTTCTTC. Translating it yields CASSISGSSYNEQFF. The chain employs TRBV19 and TRBJ2-1; possible D gene TRBD2, 6 bases. This CDR3 spans 15 amino acids. Germline V CDR1 and CDR2: LNHDA, SQIVND (reference sequence). V lost 3 bases and J lost 0, with 9 bases in between.